These 31 T cell receptor beta chains came from one sample sequenced in a study of blood T cell repertoires in COVID-19. TCRdb's copy holds only in-frame clones and misses some; the assay was immunoSEQ multiplex PCR. The sample holds roughly 200,000 clones, approximately 87% seen once. The sample comprised peripheral blood. The receptor set was obtained from a man aged 60 to 75 who had recovered from COVID-19.

V and J are TRBV2 and TRBJ1-5, with TRBD1 identical over 9 bases. The CDR3 covers 15 residues. Unmatched junction bases numbered 7, after V lost 4 bases and J lost 6 bases. Germline loops: CDR1 SNHLY, CDR2 FYNNEI. The CDR3 DNA follows: TGTGCCAGCAGTGTCAACAGGGGGCTAGGTCAGCCCCAGCATTTT. Encoded protein: CASSVNRGLGQPQHF.

This clone was picked up a small number of times. The V call is TRBV19, the J call TRBJ1-1, with D maybe TRBD1 (5 bases). CDR1 and CDR2 (germline): LNHDA, SQIVND (reference sequence). V was cut by 6 bases and J by 1 base, with 6 bases left in between. The CDR3 sequence is 12 residues long. This chain's CDR3 is CASRDRNTEAFF. CDR3 nucleotides: TGTGCCAGTAGAGACAGGAACACTGAAGCTTTCTTT.

J is TRBJ1-1 and V is TRBV7-3; D is possibly TRBD1 (6 bases). The CDR3 has 14 amino acids. Per germline, CDR1 SGHTA and CDR2 FQGTGA. With 7 bases removed from V and 5 bases from J, the gap between germline ends came to 17 bases. DNA for the CDR3: TGTGCCAGCAAGGCGCAGGGGTTAAAGACTGAAGCTTTCTTT. This sequence encodes CASKAQGLKTEAFF.

This sequence joins TRBV19 and TRBJ1-2, with TRBD1 as a possible D gene (5 bases). This CDR3 comprises 14 residues. The germline V gene has CDR1 LNHDA and CDR2 SQIVND (reference sequence). V was trimmed by 2 bases and J by 4 bases, leaving 11 bases between them. CDR3 region: CASSIQQGSYGYTF. The CDR3 nucleotides read TGTGCCAGTAGTATACAGCAGGGAAGCTATGGCTACACCTTC.

A single count supports this clone. The chain uses TRBV3-1 (or the pseudogene TRBV3-2) and TRBJ1-4, with unresolved D. V lost 1 base and J 4 bases, leaving 10 bases between the germline ends. Germline V gene data show CDR1 as LGHDT and CDR2 as YNNKEL (reference sequence). CDR3 length: 15 residues. The DNA for the CDR3 is TGTGCCAGCAGCCAAGTTAGCGAAGTTAATGAAAAACTGTTTTTT. This sequence encodes CASSQVSEVNEKLFF.

This clone has more than one count but fewer than ten. The chain joins TRBV28 to TRBJ2-7; 7 bases align to TRBD2. Germline V gene data show CDR1 as MDHEN and CDR2 as SYDVKM. CDR3 length equals 15 residues. Germline trimming cut 7 bases from V and 2 bases from J; bases unmatched to any gene: 11. DNA of the CDR3: TGTGCCAGCAAATCTAGGGACTACCCGACCTACGAGCAGTACTTC. Its translation is CASKSRDYPTYEQYF.

V usage is TRBV2 and J usage is TRBJ1-2; 7 bases map to TRBD1. V was pared by 6 bases and J by 7 bases, with 5 bases of the junction left unmatched. Germline V gene sequence: CDR1 SNHLY, CDR2 FYNNEI. The CDR3 extends over 12 amino acids. Here the CDR3 reads CASRDNRGGYTF. DNA of the CDR3: TGTGCCAGCAGGGATAACAGGGGTGGCTACACCTTC.

This clone was recorded a few times. The CDR3 loop is CATGGGSTYEQYF. CDR3 nucleotides: TGTGCCACCGGGGGCGGCTCTACCTACGAGCAGTACTTC. This chain connects TRBV24-1 to TRBJ2-7, with D possibly TRBD1 on 6 matching bases. This CDR3 has 13 amino acids. CDR1 is KGHDR and CDR2 is SFDVKD in the germline V gene. The V and J ends lost 9 bases and 2 bases respectively, with 13 bases between them.

The chain uses TRBV10-3 and TRBJ1-4; 8 bases align to TRBD1. The germline gives CDR1 ENHRY, CDR2 SYGVKD. The junction had 3 bases not matched to a gene; V was cut back by 6 bases and J by 0 bases. The CDR3 length is 15 residues. CDR3 nucleotide sequence: TGTGCCATCAGCTCGGACAGGGCAACTAATGAAAAACTGTTTTTT. Translation: CAISSDRATNEKLFF.

J is TRBJ1-1 and V is TRBV6-5; 7 bases line up with TRBD1. CDR1 and CDR2 (germline): MNHEY, SVGAGI. The CDR3 runs 15 residues. V lost 2 bases to trimming and J lost 5 bases; unmatched junction nucleotides: 8. The CDR3 DNA reads as TGTGCCAGCAGTTACGGCCAAGGGGGCGGAACTGAAGCTTTCTTT. Its protein product is CASSYGQGGGTEAFF.

This clone was seen a handful of times. CDR3 in amino acids: CATLRTSGRAGLYEQYF. CDR3 sequence (DNA): TGTGCCACCCTACGGACTAGCGGGAGGGCCGGTTTATACGAGCAGTACTTC. J is TRBJ2-7 and V is TRBV10-3; 15 bases match TRBD2. This CDR3 has 17 amino acids. Trimming at V came to 10 bases and at J to 4 bases, leaving 14 bases not matched to a gene. From germline, CDR1 is ENHRY and CDR2 SYGVKD.

The chain couples TRBV7-2 to TRBJ2-7, with D maybe TRBD1 (6 bases). Per germline, CDR1 SGHTA and CDR2 FQGNSA. Between the trimmed V and J ends, which lost 4 bases and 1 base, there was a span of 14 bases. CDR3 size: 15 residues. For the CDR3, the DNA is TGTGCCAGCAGCTCGATTGACAGGACTTCCTACGAGCAGTACTTC. This translates into CASSSIDRTSYEQYF. Using reference TRBV7-2 and TRBJ2-7 for the parts outside the CDR3, the full variable domain is GAGVSQSPSNKVTEKGKDVELRCDPISGHTALYWYRQSLGQGLEFLIYFQGNSAPDKSGLPSDRFSAERTGGSVSTLTIQRTQQEDSAVYLCASSSIDRTSYEQYFGPGTRLTVT.

The V gene is TRBV10-3, the J gene TRBJ2-7; D might be TRBD1 (5 bases). V lost 10 bases and J 0 bases, leaving 13 bases between the germline ends. This CDR3 is built from 13 residues. Germline V lookup: CDR1 ENHRY, CDR2 SYGVKD. This CDR3 reads CATESDSSYEQYF. In nucleotides, the CDR3 is TGTGCCACCGAGTCTGACAGCTCCTACGAGCAGTACTTC.

The V and J genes are TRBV7-2 and TRBJ1-4, with TRBD1 as a possible D gene (6 bases). Per germline, CDR1 SGHTA and CDR2 FQGNSA. V was shortened by 1 base and J by 5 bases, with 14 bases between the two germline ends. The CDR3 is made up of 16 amino acids. The CDR3 sequence is CASSLGSQGLNEKLFF. CDR3 bases: TGTGCCAGCAGCTTAGGCTCACAGGGACTAAATGAAAAACTGTTTTTT.

V and J are TRBV5-4 and TRBJ2-1, with TRBD2 identical over 10 bases. V dropped 0 bases and J dropped 8; count of bases not matched to a gene: 5. Germline V gene lookup returns CDR1 SGHNT and CDR2 YYREEE (reference sequence). The CDR3 has 15 residues. The CDR3 sequence: CASSLALAGADEQFF. The CDR3, as DNA: TGTGCCAGCAGCTTGGCCCTAGCGGGAGCCGATGAGCAGTTCTTC.

The chain employs TRBV28 and TRBJ2-2; D remains unclear. CDR1 and CDR2 from the germline V gene are MDHEN and SYDVKM. V was clipped by 2 bases and J by 6 bases, with 16 bases between them. The CDR3 has 16 amino acids. CDR3 amino acids: CASSLSTRLVPGELFF. The CDR3 DNA reads TGTGCCAGCAGTTTAAGCACACGACTGGTCCCCGGGGAGCTGTTTTTT.

J is TRBJ1-4 and V is TRBV3-1 (or the pseudogene TRBV3-2); 9 bases fit TRBD1. Germline V gene sequence: CDR1 LGHDT, CDR2 YNNKEL (reference sequence). This CDR3 has 15 amino acids. The ends lost 4 bases at V and 7 bases at J; junction bases unmatched: 7. For the CDR3, the DNA is TGTGCCAGCAGCCTTACGGGACAGGGAAGTGAAAAACTGTTTTTT. This gives the protein CASSLTGQGSEKLFF.

The J gene is TRBJ2-1, the V gene TRBV30; no clear D. V lost 7 bases, J lost 1 base, and 8 bases lay in between. The CDR3 is 12 residues long. Germline V lookup: CDR1 GTSNPN, CDR2 SVGIG (reference sequence). CDR3 protein: CASTSSYNEQFF. The CDR3 DNA follows: TGTGCCTCTACGAGTTCCTACAATGAGCAGTTCTTC.

This chain uses TRBV4-3 with TRBJ1-1, with D possibly matching TRBD1 (5 bases). Germline-derived CDR1 and CDR2 are LGHNA and YSLEER. CDR3 length: 15 amino acids. With 8 bases removed from V and 1 base from J, the gap between germline ends came to 17 bases. The CDR3 is CASARRAGKNTEAFF. For the CDR3, the DNA is TGCGCCAGCGCTAGGAGGGCAGGGAAGAACACTGAAGCTTTCTTT.

The chain is built from TRBV27 and TRBJ1-5; 8 bases fit TRBD1. The CDR3 extends over 13 amino acids. The ends lost 5 bases at V and 6 bases at J; junction bases unmatched: 3. Germline V gene sequence: CDR1 MNHEY, CDR2 SMNVEV (reference sequence). The CDR3 DNA sequence: TGTGCCAGCAGTACAGGGGGTGGTCAGCCCCAGCATTTT. As protein: CASSTGGGQPQHF.

This chain joins TRBV7-2 and TRBJ2-7; 11 bases are shared with TRBD1. Germline CDR1 and CDR2: SGHTA and FQGNSA. The CDR3 is 15 amino acids. With V trimmed by 1 base and J by 12 bases, 11 bases remained unmatched. CDR3 sequence: CASSLGGTGGPHPYF. Written as DNA, the CDR3 is TGTGCCAGCAGCTTAGGCGGGACAGGGGGACCCCACCCGTACTTC.

This rearrangement joins TRBV25-1 to TRBJ1-1; D is unclear. Germline V gives CDR1 MGHDK, CDR2 SYGVNS. Trimming stripped 9 bases from V and 11 bases from J, with 13 bases between. The CDR3 contains 10 residues. The CDR3 nucleotides are TGTGCCAGACGGGATTCGAGCGCTTTCTTT. It yields the protein CARRDSSAFF.

This sequence joins TRBV3-1 (or the pseudogene TRBV3-2) and TRBJ1-4, with 7 positions matching TRBD1. Germline CDR1 reads LGHDT; CDR2 reads YNNKEL (reference sequence). The CDR3 runs 15 residues. After removal of 4 bases from V and 7 bases from J, the junction contained 9 bases not matched to a gene. CDR3: CASSPGGFFSEKLFF. CDR3 coding DNA: TGTGCCAGCAGCCCAGGGGGGTTCTTTAGTGAAAAACTGTTTTTT.

The rearrangement uses TRBV5-1 and TRBJ1-1; D not resolved. The ends were cut back, 4 bases at V and 1 base at J, with 17 bases in the middle. Looked up from germline, CDR1 is SGHRS and CDR2 is YFSETQ. The CDR3 loop spans 16 amino acids. This CDR3 is CASSGRRGPKNTEAFF. The DNA of the CDR3 is TGCGCCAGCAGCGGCCGGCGTGGGCCAAAGAACACTGAAGCTTTCTTT. Complete variable domain (other parts from reference TRBV5-1 and TRBJ1-1): KAGVTQTPRYLIKTRGQQVTLSCSPISGHRSVSWYQQTPGQGLQFLFEYFSETQRNKGNFPGRFSGRQFSNSRSEMNVSTLELGDSALYLCASSGRRGPKNTEAFFGQGTRLTVV.

The chain links TRBV19 to TRBJ2-7; tentatively, D is TRBD2 (5 bases). CDR1 and CDR2 (germline): LNHDA, SQIVND (reference sequence). Trimming shortened V by 2 bases and J by 7 bases, and 15 bases separated the two germline ends. The CDR3 contains 14 residues. CDR3 DNA: TGTGCCAGTAGTATAAAGACGGGAAGAGTGGAGCAGTACTTC. This codes for CASSIKTGRVEQYF.

The chain employs TRBV28 and TRBJ2-4, with a tentative D call TRBD1 (5 bases). Trimming shortened V by 5 bases and J by 0 bases, and 11 bases separated the two germline ends. This CDR3 has 15 amino acids. The germline gives CDR1 MDHEN, CDR2 SYDVKM. The CDR3 nucleotides read TGTGCCAGCAGTCCGGACACCCTAGCCAAAAACATTCAGTACTTC. The encoded protein is CASSPDTLAKNIQYF.

The chain links TRBV7-2 to TRBJ2-5; possibly TRBD2 for D (6 bases). The CDR3 totals 15 residues. Trimming removed 8 bases from V and 1 base from J, with 17 bases in between. Germline CDR1 is SGHTA and CDR2 is FQGNSA. The CDR3 DNA sequence: TGTGCCAGCTCACTGGGACTCCCCCGCCAAGAGACCCAGTACTTC. Its protein product is CASSLGLPRQETQYF.

The rearrangement joins TRBV9 to TRBJ2-7, with TRBD2 matching 7 bases. Losses at the gene ends were 0 bases for V and 0 bases for J; bases not matched to a gene: 6. This CDR3 region has 16 residues. Per the germline V gene, CDR1 is SGDLS and CDR2 is YYNGEE. The CDR3 region has the DNA TGTGCCAGCAGCGTAGAGCCTAGCGGTAGCTCCTACGAGCAGTACTTC. Residues: CASSVEPSGSSYEQYF. The whole variable domain, filled in from reference TRBV9 and TRBJ2-7, reads DSGVTQTPKHLITATGQRVTLRCSPRSGDLSVYWYQQSLDQGLQFLIQYYNGEERAKGNILERFSAQQFPDLHSELNLSSLELGDSALYFCASSVEPSGSSYEQYFGPGTRLTVT.

Worth noting for this clone: Other DNA variants within this sample encode the same CDR3. V gene TRBV5-1 combines with J gene TRBJ1-1; D may be TRBD1 (5 bases). Germline V gene data show CDR1 as SGHRS and CDR2 as YFSETQ. The CDR3 runs 15 residues. V shed 4 bases and J shed 4 bases, with 17 bases lying between them. The CDR3 protein is CASSLQGTTGTEAFF. The DNA of the CDR3 is TGCGCCAGCAGCCTCCAGGGCACGACGGGCACTGAAGCTTTCTTT.

This chain joins TRBV7-9 and TRBJ2-7; TRBD2 agrees at 9 bases. This CDR3 is built from 16 residues. Germline V gene lookup returns CDR1 SEHNR and CDR2 FQNEAQ (reference sequence). V lost 3 bases, J lost 3 bases, and 9 bases stayed unmatched. The CDR3 reads CASSLGREGLNYEQYF. DNA for the CDR3: TGTGCCAGCAGCTTGGGGCGGGAGGGCCTAAACTACGAGCAGTACTTC.

V usage is TRBV7-8 and J usage is TRBJ1-2, with D perhaps matching TRBD1 (5 bases). V was clipped by 2 bases and J by 6 bases, with 10 bases between them. CDR3 length: 13 amino acids. Looked up from germline, CDR1 is SGHVS and CDR2 is FQNEAQ. The CDR3, as DNA: TGTGCCAGCAGCTTACCAGGGAAGGATGGCTACACCTTC. Translated: CASSLPGKDGYTF.